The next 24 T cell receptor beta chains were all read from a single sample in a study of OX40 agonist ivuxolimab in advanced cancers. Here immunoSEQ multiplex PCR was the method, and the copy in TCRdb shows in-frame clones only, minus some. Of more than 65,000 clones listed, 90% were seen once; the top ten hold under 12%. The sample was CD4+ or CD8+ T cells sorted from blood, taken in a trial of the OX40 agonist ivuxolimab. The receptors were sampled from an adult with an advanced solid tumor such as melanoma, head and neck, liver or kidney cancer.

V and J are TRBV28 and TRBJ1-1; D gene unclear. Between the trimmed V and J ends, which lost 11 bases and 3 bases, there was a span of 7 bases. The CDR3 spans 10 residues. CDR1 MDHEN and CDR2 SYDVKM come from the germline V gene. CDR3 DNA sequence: TGTGCCGCCGGGGACACTGAAGCTTTCTTT. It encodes CAAGDTEAFF.

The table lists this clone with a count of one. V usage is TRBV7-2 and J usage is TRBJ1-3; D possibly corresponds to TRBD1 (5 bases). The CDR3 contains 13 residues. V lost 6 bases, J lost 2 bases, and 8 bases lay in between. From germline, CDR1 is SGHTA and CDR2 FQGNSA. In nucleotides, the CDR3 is TGTGCCAGCAGGCAGGGACCTGGAAACACCATATATTTT. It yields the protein CASRQGPGNTIYF. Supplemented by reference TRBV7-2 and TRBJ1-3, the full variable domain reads GAGVSQSPSNKVTEKGKDVELRCDPISGHTALYWYRQSLGQGLEFLIYFQGNSAPDKSGLPSDRFSAERTGGSVSTLTIQRTQQEDSAVYLCASRQGPGNTIYFGEGSWLTVV.

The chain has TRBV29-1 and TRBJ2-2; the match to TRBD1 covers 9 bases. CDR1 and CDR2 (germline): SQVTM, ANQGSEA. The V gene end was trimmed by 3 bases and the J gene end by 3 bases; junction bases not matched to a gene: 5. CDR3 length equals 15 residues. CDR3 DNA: TGCAGCGTTGATTTGGGACAGGGATACACCGGGGAGCTGTTTTTT. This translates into CSVDLGQGYTGELFF.

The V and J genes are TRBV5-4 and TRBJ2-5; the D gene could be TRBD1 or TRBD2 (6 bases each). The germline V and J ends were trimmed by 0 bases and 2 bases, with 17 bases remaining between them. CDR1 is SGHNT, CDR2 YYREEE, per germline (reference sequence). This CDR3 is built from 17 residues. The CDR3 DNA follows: TGTGCCAGCAGCTTGGTTAACCGGGGGCGCGGTCAAGAGACCCAGTACTTC. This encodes CASSLVNRGRGQETQYF. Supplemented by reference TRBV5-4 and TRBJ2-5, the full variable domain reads ETGVTQSPTHLIKTRGQQVTLRCSSQSGHNTVSWYQQALGQGPQFIFQYYREEENGRGNFPPRFSGLQFPNYSSELNVNALELDDSALYLCASSLVNRGRGQETQYFGPGTRLLVL.

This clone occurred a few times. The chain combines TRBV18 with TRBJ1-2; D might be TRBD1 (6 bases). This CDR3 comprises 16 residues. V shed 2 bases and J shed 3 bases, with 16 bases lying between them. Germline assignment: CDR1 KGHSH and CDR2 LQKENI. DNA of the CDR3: TGTGCCAGCTCACCAAACTCAGCTCGGGGGCACTATGGCTACACCTTC. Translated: CASSPNSARGHYGYTF.

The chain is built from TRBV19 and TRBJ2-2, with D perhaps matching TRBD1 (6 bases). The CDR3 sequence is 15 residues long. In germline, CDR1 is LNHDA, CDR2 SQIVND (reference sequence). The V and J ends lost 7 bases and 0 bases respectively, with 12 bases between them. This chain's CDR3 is CASIQGTANTGELFF. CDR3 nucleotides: TGTGCCAGTATCCAGGGGACCGCGAACACCGGGGAGCTGTTTTTT.

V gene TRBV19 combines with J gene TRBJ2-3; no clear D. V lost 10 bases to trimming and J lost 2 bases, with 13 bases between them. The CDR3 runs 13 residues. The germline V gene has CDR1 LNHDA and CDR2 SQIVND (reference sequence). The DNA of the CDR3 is TGTGCCACCAAAACCATTACCACAGATACGCAGTATTTT. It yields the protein CATKTITTDTQYF.

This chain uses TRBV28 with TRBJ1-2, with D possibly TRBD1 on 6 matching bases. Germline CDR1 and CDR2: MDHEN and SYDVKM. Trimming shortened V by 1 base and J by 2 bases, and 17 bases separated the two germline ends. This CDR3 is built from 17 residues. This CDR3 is CASSLFGQKLGNYGYTF. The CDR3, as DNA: TGTGCCAGCAGTTTATTTGGACAGAAGTTGGGAAACTATGGCTACACCTTC.

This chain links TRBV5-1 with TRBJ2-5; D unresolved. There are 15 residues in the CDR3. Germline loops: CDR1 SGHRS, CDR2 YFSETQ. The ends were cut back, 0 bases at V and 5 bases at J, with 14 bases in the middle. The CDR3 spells CASSLAFDPRETQYF. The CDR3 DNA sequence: TGCGCCAGCAGCTTGGCCTTTGACCCCAGGGAGACCCAGTACTTC.

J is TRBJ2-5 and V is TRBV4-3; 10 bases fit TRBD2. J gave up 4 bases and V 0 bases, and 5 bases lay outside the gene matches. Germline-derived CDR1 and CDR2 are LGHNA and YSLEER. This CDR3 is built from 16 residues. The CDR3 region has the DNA TGCGCCAGCAGCCAAGATCCTAGCGGGAGTGGAGAGACCCAGTACTTC. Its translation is CASSQDPSGSGETQYF.

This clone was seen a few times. Written as DNA, the CDR3 is TGTGCCAGCAGGCCTCCAGTTTCGGGTGGCGAGCAGTACTTC. Encoded protein: CASRPPVSGGEQYF. The chain couples TRBV27 to TRBJ2-7; D unclear. Germline V gene lookup returns CDR1 MNHEY and CDR2 SMNVEV (reference sequence). V shed 6 bases and J shed 6 bases, with 18 bases lying between them. The length of the CDR3 is 14 residues.

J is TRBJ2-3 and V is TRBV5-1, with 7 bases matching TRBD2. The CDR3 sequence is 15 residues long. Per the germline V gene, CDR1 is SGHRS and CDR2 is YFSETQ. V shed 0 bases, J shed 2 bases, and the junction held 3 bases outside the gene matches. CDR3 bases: TGCGCCAGCAGCTTGGACGGGACTAACACAGATACGCAGTATTTT. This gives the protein CASSLDGTNTDTQYF. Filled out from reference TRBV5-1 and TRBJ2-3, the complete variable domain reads KAGVTQTPRYLIKTRGQQVTLSCSPISGHRSVSWYQQTPGQGLQFLFEYFSETQRNKGNFPGRFSGRQFSNSRSEMNVSTLELGDSALYLCASSLDGTNTDTQYFGPGTRLTVL.

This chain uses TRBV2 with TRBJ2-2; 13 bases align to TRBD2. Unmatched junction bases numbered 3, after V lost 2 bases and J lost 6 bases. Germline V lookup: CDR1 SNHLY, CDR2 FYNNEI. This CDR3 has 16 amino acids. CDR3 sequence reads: CASSEPGLAGPGELFF. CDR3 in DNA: TGTGCCAGCAGTGAACCGGGACTAGCGGGACCCGGGGAGCTGTTTTTT.

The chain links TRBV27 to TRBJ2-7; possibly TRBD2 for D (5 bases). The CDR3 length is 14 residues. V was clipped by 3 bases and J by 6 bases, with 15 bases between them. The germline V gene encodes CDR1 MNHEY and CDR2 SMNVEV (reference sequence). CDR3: CASSFSGKMGEQYF. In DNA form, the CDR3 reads TGTGCCAGCAGTTTCTCCGGGAAAATGGGCGAGCAGTACTTC.

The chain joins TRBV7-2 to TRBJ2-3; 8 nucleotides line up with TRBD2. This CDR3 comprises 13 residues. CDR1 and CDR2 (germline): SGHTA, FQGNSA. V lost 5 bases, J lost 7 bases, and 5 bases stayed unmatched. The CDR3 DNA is TGTGCCAGCAGCCCCACTAGCGGTTATACGCAGTATTTT. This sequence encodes CASSPTSGYTQYF.

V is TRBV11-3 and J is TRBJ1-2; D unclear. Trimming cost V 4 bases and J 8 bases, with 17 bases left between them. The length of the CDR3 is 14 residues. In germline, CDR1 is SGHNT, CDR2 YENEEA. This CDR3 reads CASSSSPGPAGYTF. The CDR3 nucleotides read TGTGCCAGCAGCTCATCCCCCGGTCCGGCCGGCTACACCTTC. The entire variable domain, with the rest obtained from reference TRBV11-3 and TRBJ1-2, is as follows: EAGVVQSPRYKIIEKKQPVAFWCNPISGHNTLYWYLQNLGQGPELLIRYENEEAVDDSQLPKDRFSAERLKGVDSTLKIQPAELGDSAVYLCASSSSPGPAGYTFGSGTRLTVV.

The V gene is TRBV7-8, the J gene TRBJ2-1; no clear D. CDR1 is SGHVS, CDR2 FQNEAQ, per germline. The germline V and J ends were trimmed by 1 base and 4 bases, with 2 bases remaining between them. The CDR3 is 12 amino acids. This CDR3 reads CASSLGYNEQFF. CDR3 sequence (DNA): TGTGCCAGCAGCTTAGGTTACAATGAGCAGTTCTTC.

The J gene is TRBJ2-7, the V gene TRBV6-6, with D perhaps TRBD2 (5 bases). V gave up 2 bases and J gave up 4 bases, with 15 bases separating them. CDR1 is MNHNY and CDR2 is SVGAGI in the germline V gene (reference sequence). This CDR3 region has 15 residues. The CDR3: CASSYRRQEPYEQYF. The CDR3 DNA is TGTGCCAGCAGTTACCGGAGGCAGGAACCGTACGAGCAGTACTTC.

CDR3 DNA sequence: TGTGCCATCGGGGACAGGGCTAATTCACCCCTCCACTTT. Protein: CAIGDRANSPLHF. J is TRBJ1-6 and V is TRBV10-3, with TRBD1 identical over 9 bases. The CDR3 loop spans 13 amino acids. Per the germline V gene, CDR1 is ENHRY and CDR2 is SYGVKD. V shed 8 bases, J shed 6 bases, and the junction held 2 bases outside the gene matches.

Here the CDR3 DNA reads TGTGCCAGCAGTCCCTCTAGGGGCTTCTTCAGTGAGCAGTTCTTC. Protein: CASSPSRGFFSEQFF. J is TRBJ2-1 and V is TRBV28, with a weak D call TRBD1 (5 bases). Trimming stripped 5 bases from V and 9 bases from J, with 20 bases between. The CDR3 consists of 15 residues. From germline, CDR1 is MDHEN and CDR2 SYDVKM.

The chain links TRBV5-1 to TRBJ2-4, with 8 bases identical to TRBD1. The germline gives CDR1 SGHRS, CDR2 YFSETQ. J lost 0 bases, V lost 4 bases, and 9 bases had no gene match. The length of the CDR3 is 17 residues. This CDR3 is CASSPSIDRGAKNIQYF. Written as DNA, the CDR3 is TGCGCCAGCAGCCCCTCAATAGACAGGGGAGCCAAAAACATTCAGTACTTC. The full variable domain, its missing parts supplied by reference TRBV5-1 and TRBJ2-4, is KAGVTQTPRYLIKTRGQQVTLSCSPISGHRSVSWYQQTPGQGLQFLFEYFSETQRNKGNFPGRFSGRQFSNSRSEMNVSTLELGDSALYLCASSPSIDRGAKNIQYFGAGTRLSVL.

CDR3 sequence: CASSRLAGSDTQYF. The CDR3 DNA sequence: TGTGCCAGCAGTAGACTAGCGGGGTCAGATACGCAGTATTTT. J is TRBJ2-3 and V is TRBV7-3; TRBD2 matches at 11 bases. Germline V gene lookup returns CDR1 SGHTA and CDR2 FQGTGA. The CDR3 is 14 residues long. Unmatched junction bases numbered 3, after V lost 6 bases and J lost 4 bases.

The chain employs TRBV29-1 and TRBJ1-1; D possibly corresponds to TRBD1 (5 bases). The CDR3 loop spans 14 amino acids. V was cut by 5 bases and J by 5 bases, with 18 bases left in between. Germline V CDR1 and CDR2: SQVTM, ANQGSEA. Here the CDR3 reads CSVTTPRGTTEAFF. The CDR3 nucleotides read TGCAGCGTTACTACCCCCCGGGGCACAACTGAAGCTTTCTTT.

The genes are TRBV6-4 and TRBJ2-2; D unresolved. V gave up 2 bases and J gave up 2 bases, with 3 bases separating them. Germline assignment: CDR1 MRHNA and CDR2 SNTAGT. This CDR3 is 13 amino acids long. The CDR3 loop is CASSDPNTGELFF. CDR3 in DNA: TGTGCCAGCAGTGACCCCAACACCGGGGAGCTGTTTTTT.